In this sample, the clone carrying this T cell receptor (beta chain) turned up once. Antigen specificity is unknown. The sample originates from a study of CD8+ T cells in alopecia areata. Looking at the study overall: Tofacitinib administration to treated patients was oral, at 5 to 10 mg twice daily.

From PBMCs, CD4+ and CD8+ T cells were sorted. Study findings and constraints: Sharing of TCR sequences between patients (possibly for HLA-related reasons) was less clear than in mice.

The V gene lost 0 bases and the J gene lost 4 bases, with 4 bases spanning the gap. Germline CDR1 SGHTA, CDR2 FQGNSA. The CDR3 is 13 amino acids. The authors extracted RNA and reverse transcribed it into cDNA as the sequencing template. Libraries were prepared by immunoSEQ multiplex PCR; TCRdb keeps only in-frame clonotypes and omits some of them. The sample includes about 200,000 clones, 57% of them seen just once. Sequencing was performed on CD4+ T cells sorted from blood, taken at week 0. The TCR sequence derives from a human donor with alopecia areata. The genes are TRBV7-2 and TRBJ1-5; D remains unclear. The CDR3 here is CASSLALNQPQHF. The DNA for the CDR3 is TGTGCCAGCAGCTTAGCGCTTAATCAGCCCCAGCATTTT. Using reference TRBV7-2 and TRBJ1-5 for the parts outside the CDR3, the full variable domain is GAGVSQSPSNKVTEKGKDVELRCDPISGHTALYWYRQSLGQGLEFLIYFQGNSAPDKSGLPSDRFSAERTGGSVSTLTIQRTQQEDSAVYLCASSLALNQPQHFGDGTRLSIL.